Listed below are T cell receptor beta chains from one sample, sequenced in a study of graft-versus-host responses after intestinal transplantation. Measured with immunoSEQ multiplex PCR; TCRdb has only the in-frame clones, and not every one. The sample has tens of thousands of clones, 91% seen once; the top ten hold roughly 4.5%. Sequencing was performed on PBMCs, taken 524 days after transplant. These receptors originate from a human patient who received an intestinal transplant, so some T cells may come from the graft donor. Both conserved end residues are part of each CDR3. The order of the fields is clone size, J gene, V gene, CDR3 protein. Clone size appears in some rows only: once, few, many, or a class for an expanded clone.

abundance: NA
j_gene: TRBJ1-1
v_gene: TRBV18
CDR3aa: CASSPSQGRTEAFF

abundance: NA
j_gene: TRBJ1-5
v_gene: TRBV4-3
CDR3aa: CASSQYSNQPQHF

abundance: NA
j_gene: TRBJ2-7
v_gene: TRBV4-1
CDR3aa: CASSRRTGSYEQYF

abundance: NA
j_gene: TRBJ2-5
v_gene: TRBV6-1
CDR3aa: CASSGGGGYGETQYF

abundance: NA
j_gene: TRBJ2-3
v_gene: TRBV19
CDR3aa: CASGTSADTQYF

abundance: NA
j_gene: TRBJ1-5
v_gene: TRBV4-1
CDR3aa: CASSQEWGSNQPQHF

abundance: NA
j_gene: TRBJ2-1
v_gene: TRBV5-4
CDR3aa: CASSLGLAGLYEQFF

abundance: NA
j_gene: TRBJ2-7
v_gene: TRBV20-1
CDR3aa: CSARRDEQYF

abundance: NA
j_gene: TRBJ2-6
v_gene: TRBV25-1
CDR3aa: CASSESPPGANVLTF

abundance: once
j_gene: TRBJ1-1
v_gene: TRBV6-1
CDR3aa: CASSTDRDTEAFF

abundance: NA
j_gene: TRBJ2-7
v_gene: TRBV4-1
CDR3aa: CASSQTGSWGYEQYF

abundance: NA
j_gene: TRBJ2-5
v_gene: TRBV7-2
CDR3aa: CASSLRLAGVRTQYF

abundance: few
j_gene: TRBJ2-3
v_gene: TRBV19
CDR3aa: CASSRGATDTQYF

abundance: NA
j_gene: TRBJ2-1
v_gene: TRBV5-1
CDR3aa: CASSSGGGYNEQFF

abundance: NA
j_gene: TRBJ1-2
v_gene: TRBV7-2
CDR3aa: CASSYGVYGYTF

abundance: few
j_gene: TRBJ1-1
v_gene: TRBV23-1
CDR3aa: CASSHRKLMGTEAFF

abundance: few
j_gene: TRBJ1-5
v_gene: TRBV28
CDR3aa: CASSSGGYNQPQHF

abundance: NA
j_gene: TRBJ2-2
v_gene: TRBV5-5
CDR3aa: CASSLLGGTGELFF

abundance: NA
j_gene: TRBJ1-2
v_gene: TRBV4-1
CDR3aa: CASSQVRTGANYGYTF

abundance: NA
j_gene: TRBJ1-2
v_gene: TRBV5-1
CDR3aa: CASSLSTDNYGYTF

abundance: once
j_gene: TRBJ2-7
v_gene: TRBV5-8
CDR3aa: CASSLWTSGRSIEQYF

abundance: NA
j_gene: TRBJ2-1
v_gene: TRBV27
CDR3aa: CASSLSLAGATYNEQFF

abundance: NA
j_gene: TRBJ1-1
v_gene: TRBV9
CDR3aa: CASSGRGRSNTEAFF

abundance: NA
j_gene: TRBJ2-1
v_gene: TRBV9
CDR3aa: CASGLAGGNEQFF

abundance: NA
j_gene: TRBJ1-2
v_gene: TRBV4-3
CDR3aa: CASSQGSGTGGAYGYTF

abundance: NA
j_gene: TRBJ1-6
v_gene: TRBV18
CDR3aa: CASSRRERNSPLHF

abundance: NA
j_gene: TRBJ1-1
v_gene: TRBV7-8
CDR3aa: CASSLRVDTEAFF